This T cell receptor (beta chain) was observed in a study of vaccination and CD4 T cells after COVID-19. Study-level results: Clonotypes reactive to SARS-CoV-2 had a median that went up from approximately 21 to 38, but not significantly.

Treatment indicated: approximately nine-day PBMC culture with coronavirus spike peptide pools or control peptides (ViraFEST assay). Peptide-pool expansion of antigen-specific T cells preceded TCR sequencing in ViraFEST. Positive PCR tests were logged from March through December 2020, ahead of US Alpha, Beta and Delta variants. The CDR3 consists of 15 residues. The V and J ends lost 7 bases and 5 bases, in that order; junction bases with no gene match: 10. This clonotype was seen once. Antigen specificity is unknown. Sequencing of cultured CD4+ T cell DNA used the Oncomine TCR Beta short-read assay. TCRdb recomputed calls from the PCR reads with MiXCR, one row per CDR3 protein. This table has approximately 13,000 distinct CDR3 sequences, approximately 55% appearing once.

Sequenced sample: CD4+ T cells from blood, cultured in vitro. The sequence came from a human donor who had recovered from COVID-19. The chain links TRBV12-3 or TRBV12-4 to TRBJ2-3; 9 nucleotides line up with TRBD2. In DNA form, the CDR3 reads TGTGCCAGCACCTTAGCGGGAGTGAATTTAGATACGCAGTATTTT. Protein sequence: CASTLAGVNLDTQYF.